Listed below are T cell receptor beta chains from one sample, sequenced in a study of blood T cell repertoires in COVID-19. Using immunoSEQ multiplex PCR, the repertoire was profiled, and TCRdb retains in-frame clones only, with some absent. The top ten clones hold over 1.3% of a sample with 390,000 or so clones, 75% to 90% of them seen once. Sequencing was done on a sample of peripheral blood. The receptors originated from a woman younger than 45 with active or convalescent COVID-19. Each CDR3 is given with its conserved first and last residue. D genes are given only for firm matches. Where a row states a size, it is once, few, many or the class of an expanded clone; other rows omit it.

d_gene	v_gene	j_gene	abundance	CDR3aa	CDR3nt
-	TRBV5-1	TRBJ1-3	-	CASSLEGSSGNTIYF	TGCGCCAGCAGCTTGGAAGGGAGCTCTGGAAACACCATATATTTT
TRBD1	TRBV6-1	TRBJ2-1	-	CASSESRQGATEQFF	TGTGCCAGCAGTGAAAGCCGGCAGGGGGCGACTGAGCAGTTCTTC
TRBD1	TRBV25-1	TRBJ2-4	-	CASRETGGKNIQYF	TGTGCCAGCAGGGAGACAGGGGGCAAAAACATTCAGTACTTC
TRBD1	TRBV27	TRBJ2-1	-	CASSPGTGGLGQFF	TGTGCCAGCAGCCCCGGGACAGGGGGCCTGGGGCAGTTCTTC
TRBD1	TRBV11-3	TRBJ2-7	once	CASSPGQGSTYEQYF	TGTGCCAGCAGCCCAGGACAGGGATCTACCTACGAGCAGTACTTC
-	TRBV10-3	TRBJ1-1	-	CAINRGEGGEAFF	TGTGCCATCAACCGAGGGGAGGGAGGCGAAGCTTTCTTT
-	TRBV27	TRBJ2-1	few	CASSSETGTTPYNEQFF	TGTGCCAGCAGTTCAGAAACCGGGACAACTCCCTACAATGAGCAGTTCTTC
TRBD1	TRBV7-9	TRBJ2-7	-	CASSLMGQGGAHYEQYF	TGTGCCAGCAGCTTAATGGGACAGGGTGGGGCCCACTACGAGCAGTACTTC
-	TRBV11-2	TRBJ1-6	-	CASSSAVDNSPLHF	TGTGCCAGCAGCTCGGCGGTGGATAATTCACCCCTCCACTTT
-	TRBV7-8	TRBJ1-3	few	CASTYEGEGNTIYF	TGTGCCAGCACCTATGAGGGGGAGGGAAACACCATATATTTT
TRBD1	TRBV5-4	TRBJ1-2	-	CASSGQGPHGYTF	TGTGCCAGCAGCGGACAGGGGCCACATGGCTACACCTTC
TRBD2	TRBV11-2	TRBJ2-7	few	CASSGGGVWEQYF	TGTGCCAGCAGCGGCGGGGGAGTTTGGGAGCAGTACTTC
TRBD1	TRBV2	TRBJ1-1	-	CASDAQGLENTEAFF	TGTGCCAGCGATGCACAGGGGCTCGAAAACACTGAAGCTTTCTTT
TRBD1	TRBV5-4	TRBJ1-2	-	CASSPRTGDGYTF	TGTGCCAGCAGCCCAAGGACAGGGGATGGCTACACCTTC
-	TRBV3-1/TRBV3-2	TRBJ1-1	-	CASSHGRGSTEAFF	TGTGCCAGCAGCCACGGACGAGGGTCCACTGAAGCTTTCTTT
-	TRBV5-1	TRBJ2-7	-	CASSLATGYEQYF	TGCGCCAGCAGCTTGGCGACTGGGTACGAGCAGTACTTC
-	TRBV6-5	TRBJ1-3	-	CASSYGAAAGNTIYF	TGTGCCAGCAGTTACGGGGCAGCCGCTGGAAACACCATATATTTT
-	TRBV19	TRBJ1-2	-	CASSETYNGYTF	TGTGCCAGTAGTGAAACCTATAATGGCTACACCTTC
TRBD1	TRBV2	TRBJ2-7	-	CASSTGVGEQYF	TGTGCCAGCAGCACAGGGGTGGGCGAGCAGTACTTC
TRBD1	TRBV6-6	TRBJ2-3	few	CASNRSPGDRPPDTQYF	TGTGCCAGCAATCGAAGCCCCGGGGACAGGCCCCCAGATACGCAGTATTTT
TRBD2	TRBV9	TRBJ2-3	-	CASSTGLAGLADTQYF	TGTGCCAGCAGCACGGGACTAGCGGGATTGGCAGATACGCAGTATTTT
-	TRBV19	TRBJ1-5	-	CASSTSGGSNQPQHF	TGTGCCAGTAGTACCTCGGGCGGGAGCAATCAGCCCCAGCATTTT
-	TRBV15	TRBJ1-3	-	CATSRDLDSRSGNTIYF	TGTGCCACCAGCAGAGATCTGGACAGCAGGTCTGGAAACACCATATATTTT
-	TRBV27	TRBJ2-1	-	CASSWDTNSYNEQFF	TGTGCCAGCAGTTGGGACACTAACTCCTACAATGAGCAGTTCTTC
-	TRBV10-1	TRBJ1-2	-	CASNYIGSNYGYTF	TGCGCCAGCAACTACATAGGATCTAACTATGGCTACACCTTC
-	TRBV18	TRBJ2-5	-	CASSPPPGRETQYF	TGTGCCAGCTCACCACCCCCGGGGAGGGAGACCCAGTACTTC
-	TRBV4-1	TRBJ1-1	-	CASSQPVLPTEAFF	TGCGCCAGCAGCCAACCCGTGCTACCCACTGAAGCTTTCTTT
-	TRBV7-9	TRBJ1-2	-	CASSSYYYGYTF	TGTGCCAGCAGCTCCTACTACTATGGCTACACCTTC
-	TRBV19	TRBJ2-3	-	CASSIGSPGTDTQYF	TGTGCCAGTAGTATAGGTTCCCCTGGCACAGATACGCAGTATTTT
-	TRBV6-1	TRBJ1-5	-	CASSERTAYQPQHF	TGTGCCAGCAGTGAAAGGACAGCATATCAGCCCCAGCATTTT
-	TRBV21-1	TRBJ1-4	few	CASEARVGIWEKLFF	TGTGCCAGCGAGGCCAGGGTGGGAATTTGGGAAAAACTGTTTTTT
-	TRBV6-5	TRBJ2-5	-	CASQNRGGKTQYF	TGTGCCAGCCAAAACAGGGGGGGTAAGACCCAGTACTTC
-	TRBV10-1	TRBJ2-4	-	CASSGRVGAAKNIQYF	TGCGCCAGCAGTGGCCGAGTTGGAGCCGCTAAAAACATTCAGTACTTC
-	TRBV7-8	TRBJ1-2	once	CASSVQGEDYGYTF	TGTGCCAGCAGCGTACAGGGAGAGGACTATGGCTACACCTTC
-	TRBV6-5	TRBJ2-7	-	CASSQGGAGYEQYF	TGTGCCAGCAGCCAAGGGGGCGCGGGATACGAGCAGTACTTC
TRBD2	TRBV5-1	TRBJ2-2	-	CASSSGLAGGPNTGELFF	TGCGCCAGCAGCTCGGGACTAGCGGGGGGGCCGAACACCGGGGAGCTGTTTTTT
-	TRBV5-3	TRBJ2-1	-	CARSPSFGGALSEQFF	TGTGCCAGAAGCCCGTCCTTTGGGGGGGCCCTCTCTGAGCAGTTCTTC
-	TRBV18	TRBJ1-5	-	CASSLLTASQPQHF	TGTGCCAGCTCACTATTGACAGCTAGTCAGCCCCAGCATTTT
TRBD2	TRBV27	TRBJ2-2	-	CASSRLAGGLNTGELFF	TGTGCCAGCAGCAGACTAGCGGGGGGGCTCAACACCGGGGAGCTGTTTTTT
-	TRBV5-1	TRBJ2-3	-	CASSLVRSERDTQYF	TGCGCCAGCAGCTTGGTTAGGAGCGAAAGAGATACGCAGTATTTT
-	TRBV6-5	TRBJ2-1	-	CASSYMTGIEQFF	TGTGCCAGCAGTTACATGACAGGTATAGAGCAGTTCTTC
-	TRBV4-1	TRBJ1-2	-	CASSQDRTVTYGYTF	TGCGCCAGCAGCCAAGATAGGACAGTCACTTATGGCTACACCTTC
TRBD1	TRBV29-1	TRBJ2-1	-	CSGVGQGTYNEQFF	TGCAGCGGTGTCGGACAGGGGACCTACAATGAGCAGTTCTTC
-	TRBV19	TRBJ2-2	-	CASSPGVATGELFF	TGTGCCAGTAGTCCAGGGGTGGCCACCGGGGAGCTGTTTTTT
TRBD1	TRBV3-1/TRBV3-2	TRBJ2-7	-	CASSQVGGQGWYEQYF	TGTGCCAGCAGCCAAGTTGGAGGACAGGGCTGGTACGAGCAGTACTTC
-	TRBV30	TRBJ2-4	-	CAWSGGGAKNIQYF	TGTGCCTGGAGCGGTGGAGGGGCCAAAAACATTCAGTACTTC